This entry lists 22 T cell receptor beta chains sequenced from one sample in a study of T cells in Graves' hyperthyroidism and ophthalmopathy. Amplified regions were TCR beta CDR3 sequences from RNA transcripts. HTBI primers drove first-round RT-PCR of the TCR CDR3. In TCRdb, the multiplex PCR reads were re-called with MiXCR into one record per CDR3 protein. The data show about 380,000 distinct CDR3 sequences, around 13% seen once. Input material: blood. These receptors were collected from a woman aged 25 to 39 with Graves' ophthalmopathy.

In this sample, this clonotype turned up many times. The rearrangement uses TRBV28 and TRBJ2-5; D may be TRBD1 or TRBD2 (5 bases each). The germline V gene has CDR1 MDHEN and CDR2 SYDVKM. Trimming shortened V by 9 bases and J by 3 bases, and 17 bases separated the two germline ends. This CDR3 has 14 residues. As DNA, the CDR3 is TGTGCCAGTCAAGAACTAGGGGAAAAAGAGACCCAGTACTTC. This sequence encodes CASQELGEKETQYF.

In this sample, this clonotype turned up many times. This chain links TRBV10-3 with TRBJ1-1, with TRBD1 matching 11 bases. The CDR3 contains 14 residues. Losses at the gene ends were 2 bases for V and 6 bases for J; bases not matched to a gene: 2. Germline-derived CDR1 and CDR2 are ENHRY and SYGVKD. The CDR3 nucleotides are TGTGCCATCAGTGAGGGACAGGGGGCGTCTGAAGCTTTCTTT. Translated, it gives CAISEGQGASEAFF.

This clonotype has ten or more counts. The V and J genes are TRBV18 and TRBJ1-5; D may be TRBD1 (5 bases). Looked up from germline, CDR1 is KGHSH and CDR2 is LQKENI. This CDR3 is built from 13 residues. Between the trimmed V and J ends, which lost 4 bases and 4 bases, there was a span of 8 bases. Here the CDR3 reads CASSLGENQPQHF. As DNA, the CDR3 is TGTGCCAGCTCACTGGGGGAGAATCAGCCCCAGCATTTT.

This clonotype showed up many times. This chain connects TRBV19 to TRBJ1-1; unclear D gene. The CDR3 is 13 residues long. CDR1 is LNHDA, CDR2 SQIVND, per germline (reference sequence). Trimming removed 7 bases at V and 1 base at J, with 10 bases between. The DNA of the CDR3 is TGTGCCAGTAACACGAGACAGAACACTGAAGCTTTCTTT. This sequence encodes CASNTRQNTEAFF.

CDR3 sequence reads: CASSFSGGRSGEQYF. The CDR3 region has the DNA TGTGCCAGCAGCTTTAGTGGGGGGAGATCTGGCGAGCAGTACTTC. The chain joins TRBV7-6 to TRBJ2-7; D possibly corresponds to TRBD2 (6 bases). Germline values: CDR1 SGHVS, CDR2 FNYEAQ. There are 15 residues in the CDR3. Trimming took off 3 bases at V and 6 bases at J, with 18 bases between the two ends.

The chain uses TRBV5-1 and TRBJ2-1, with D possibly matching TRBD2 (7 bases). This CDR3 spans 15 amino acids. The ends were cut back, 2 bases at V and 7 bases at J, with 16 bases in the middle. Germline V gives CDR1 SGHRS, CDR2 YFSETQ. This chain's CDR3 is CASSLGGAGQNEQFF. The DNA of the CDR3 is TGCGCCAGCAGCTTAGGGGGAGCGGGGCAGAATGAGCAGTTCTTC.

Ten or more counts support this clonotype. The CDR3 sequence is CASSPRGDNQPQHF. The CDR3 DNA reads as TGTGCCAGCTCACCACGAGGGGACAATCAGCCCCAGCATTTT. This sequence joins TRBV18 and TRBJ1-5, with D perhaps matching TRBD1 (5 bases). Trimming shortened V by 1 base and J by 3 bases, and 7 bases separated the two germline ends. The CDR3 contains 14 residues. Germline V gene data show CDR1 as KGHSH and CDR2 as LQKENI.

Many counts were recorded for this clonotype. J is TRBJ1-5 and V is TRBV20-1, with unresolved D. Deletions cut 7 bases from V and 9 bases from J, with 19 bases between. This CDR3 contains 13 residues. CDR1 and CDR2 from the germline V gene are DFQATT and SNEGSKA (reference sequence). CDR3 DNA: TGCAGTGTCTCGGACCCACGCTTTGGGCCCCAGCATTTT. This gives the protein CSVSDPRFGPQHF.

This clonotype was counted ten times or more. CDR3 DNA: TGTGCCTGGAGTGCACCCTGGAGGGAAGCTTTCTTT. It translates to CAWSAPWREAFF. This chain connects TRBV30 to TRBJ1-1; D is uncertain. CDR1 and CDR2 (germline): GTSNPN, SVGIG (reference sequence). The CDR3 extends over 12 amino acids. Trimming pared 1 base from V and 8 bases from J, leaving 11 bases between. Full variable domain (outside the CDR3, taken from reference TRBV30 and TRBJ1-1): SQTIHQWPATLVQPVGSPLSLECTVEGTSNPNLYWYRQAAGRGLQLLFYSVGIGQISSEVPQNLSASRPQDRQFILSSKKLLLSDSGFYLCAWSAPWREAFFGQGTRLTVV.

Remarks on this clonotype: Given a much more abundant clone one base away, this may be a read error. The V gene is TRBV12-3 or TRBV12-4, the J gene TRBJ1-5, with D unresolved. CDR3 length: 13 amino acids. CDR3 bases: TGTGCCAGCACCCTACGGGTAAATCAGCCCCGGCATTTT. This translates into CASTLRVNQPRHF.

This clonotype turned up a few times. The J gene is TRBJ1-6, the V gene TRBV12-3 or TRBV12-4; 8 bases align to TRBD1. This CDR3 spans 14 amino acids. Trimming at V came to 5 bases and at J to 8 bases, leaving 5 bases not matched to a gene. The CDR3 DNA follows: TGTGCCAGCAGTGACCAGGGGGCCTATTCACCCCTCCACTTT. This gives the protein CASSDQGAYSPLHF.

This clonotype was picked up many times. The chain couples TRBV20-1 to TRBJ1-1; D might be TRBD1 (5 bases). Germline CDR1 DFQATT, CDR2 SNEGSKA (reference sequence). V lost 2 bases and J 5 bases, leaving 9 bases between the germline ends. There are 12 residues in the CDR3. The CDR3 spells CSARQGFTEAFF. CDR3 nucleotides: TGCAGTGCTAGACAGGGTTTTACTGAAGCTTTCTTT.

This clonotype was seen ten or more times. DNA of the CDR3: TGTGCCAGCGCCCTCAGGGATACAACCTACGAGCAGTACTTC. Its translation: CASALRDTTYEQYF. The V and J genes are TRBV2 and TRBJ2-7; weak D call: TRBD1 (5 bases). Germline CDR1 SNHLY, CDR2 FYNNEI. The V end was cut by 8 bases, the J end by 2 bases, with 16 bases between. CDR3 length: 14 amino acids.

At least ten counts were recorded for this clonotype. The CDR3 nucleotides read TGCAGCGTGGGGGAGAACAGGGGCGGTAGCTCTGGGGCCAACGTCCTGACTTTC. Encoded protein: CSVGENRGGSSGANVLTF. The chain links TRBV29-1 to TRBJ2-6; 7 positions match TRBD1. Germline V gives CDR1 SQVTM, CDR2 ANQGSEA. After removal of 6 bases from V and 0 bases from J, the junction contained 14 bases not matched to a gene. The CDR3 covers 18 residues.

The V gene is TRBV6-2 or TRBV6-3, the J gene TRBJ1-2; D unclear. Trimming took off 3 bases at V and 0 bases at J, with 11 bases between the two ends. Germline CDR1 is MNHEY and CDR2 is SVGEGT. The CDR3 has 15 amino acids. The DNA of the CDR3 is TGTGCCAGCAGTTATACGGGAAACGCTAACTATGGCTACACCTTC. It encodes CASSYTGNANYGYTF.

This clonotype was seen at least ten times. The rearrangement joins TRBV5-1 to TRBJ2-3; D possibly matches TRBD1 or TRBD2 (5 bases each). Trimming shortened V by 5 bases and J by 6 bases, and 22 bases separated the two germline ends. This CDR3 spans 16 amino acids. The germline gives CDR1 SGHRS, CDR2 YFSETQ. The chain's CDR3 is CASSRRGKWRADTQYF. CDR3 nucleotide sequence: TGCGCCAGCAGTAGAAGGGGCAAGTGGCGGGCGGATACGCAGTATTTT. The variable domain in full, completed from reference TRBV5-1 and TRBJ2-3, reads KAGVTQTPRYLIKTRGQQVTLSCSPISGHRSVSWYQQTPGQGLQFLFEYFSETQRNKGNFPGRFSGRQFSNSRSEMNVSTLELGDSALYLCASSRRGKWRADTQYFGPGTRLTVL.

At least ten counts were recorded for this clonotype. The CDR3 protein is CASRGRQVDTQYF. CDR3 DNA sequence: TGTGCCAGCAGAGGACGTCAAGTAGATACGCAGTATTTT. The chain couples TRBV12-3 or TRBV12-4 to TRBJ2-3; unclear D gene. Trimming removed 6 bases at V and 5 bases at J, with 12 bases between. This CDR3 has 13 residues.

This clonotype was recorded a few times. The rearrangement links TRBV3-1 to TRBJ2-7, with TRBD1 identical over 8 bases. The CDR3 spans 16 residues. Germline assignment: CDR1 LGHDT and CDR2 YNNKEL (reference sequence). With V trimmed by 1 base and J by 1 base, 6 bases remained unmatched. The CDR3 nucleotides read TGTGCCAGCAGCCAAGTCTGGCAGGGGGCATCCTACGAGCAGTACTTC. This sequence encodes CASSQVWQGASYEQYF.

There are many counts of this clonotype. The chain couples TRBV18 to TRBJ1-3; 10 bases fit TRBD1. Germline values: CDR1 KGHSH, CDR2 LQKENI. With V trimmed by 3 bases and J by 0 bases, 2 bases remained unmatched. CDR3 length equals 16 residues. The CDR3 region is CASSPTGGNSGNTIYF. The CDR3 region has the DNA TGTGCCAGCTCACCGACAGGGGGCAACTCTGGAAACACCATATATTTT.

The gene calls are TRBV18 and TRBJ1-1, with D possibly TRBD1 on 6 matching bases. The CDR3 consists of 17 residues. V was pared by 1 base and J by 1 base, with 16 bases between. Germline CDR1 reads KGHSH; CDR2 reads LQKENI. CDR3 sequence (DNA): TGTGCCAGCTCACCACGAGCCAGGGGCCTCGAGAACACTGAAGCTTTCTTT. This sequence encodes CASSPRARGLENTEAFF. The full variable domain, with the rest looked up from reference TRBV18 and TRBJ1-1, is NAGVMQNPRHLVRRRGQEARLRCSPMKGHSHVYWYRQLPEEGLKFMVYLQKENIIDESGMPKERFSAEFPKEGPSILRIQQVVRGDSAAYFCASSPRARGLENTEAFFGQGTRLTVV.

Concerning this clonotype: A much larger clone lies a single base off, so this may be a read error. The rearrangement joins TRBV20-1 to TRBJ2-1; a weak D match, TRBD1 (7 bases). CDR1 and CDR2 from the germline V gene are DFQATT and SNEGSKA (reference sequence). This CDR3 contains 14 residues. CDR3 loop: CSASIRGTDNGQFF. The CDR3 DNA follows: TGCAGTGCTAGTATCCGGGGGACAGACAATGGGCAGTTCTTC.

The sample holds many counts of this clonotype. The rearrangement joins TRBV27 to TRBJ2-3, with D perhaps matching TRBD2 (6 bases). This CDR3 spans 15 amino acids. The V gene lost 5 bases and the J gene lost 6 bases, with 18 bases spanning the gap. The V gene's germline CDR1 is MNHEY and CDR2 SMNVEV (reference sequence). This CDR3 reads CASSPSRARGDTQYF. The CDR3 region has the DNA TGTGCCAGCAGTCCCTCACGGGCCCGGGGGGATACGCAGTATTTT.